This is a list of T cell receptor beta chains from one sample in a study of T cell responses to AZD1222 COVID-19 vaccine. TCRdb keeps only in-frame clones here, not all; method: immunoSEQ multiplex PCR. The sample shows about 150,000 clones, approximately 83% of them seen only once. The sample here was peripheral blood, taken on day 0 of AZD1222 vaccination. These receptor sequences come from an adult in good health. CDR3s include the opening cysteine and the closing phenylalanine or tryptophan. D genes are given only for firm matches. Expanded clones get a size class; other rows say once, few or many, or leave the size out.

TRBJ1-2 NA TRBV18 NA CASSPTADNGYTF TGTGCCAGCTCACCTACAGCCGATAATGGCTACACCTTC
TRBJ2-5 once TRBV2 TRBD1 CASRSFLGQGLQETQYF TGTGCCAGCAGATCCTTTTTGGGACAGGGGCTCCAAGAGACCCAGTACTTC
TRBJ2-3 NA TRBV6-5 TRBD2 CASRRDSGGDTQYF TGTGCCAGCAGACGTGACTCGGGAGGAGATACGCAGTATTTT
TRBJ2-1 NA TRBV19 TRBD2 CASSNVAGGWEEQFF TGTGCCAGTAGTAATGTAGCGGGGGGCTGGGAAGAGCAGTTCTTC
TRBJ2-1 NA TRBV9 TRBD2 CASSVAGSGGAGGNEQFF TGTGCCAGCAGCGTAGCTGGTAGCGGGGGGGCAGGAGGGAATGAGCAGTTCTTC
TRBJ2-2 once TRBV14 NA CASTQGGVNTGELFF TGTGCCAGCACCCAAGGTGGCGTAAACACCGGGGAGCTGTTTTTT
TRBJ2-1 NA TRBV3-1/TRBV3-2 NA CASSPRGSSYNEQFF TGTGCCAGCAGCCCTCGGGGGAGCTCCTACAATGAGCAGTTCTTC
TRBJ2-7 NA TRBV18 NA CASSPKDREVLEQYF TGTGCCAGCTCACCGAAGGACAGAGAGGTACTCGAGCAGTACTTC
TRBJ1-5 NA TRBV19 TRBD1 CASSISRDRGFNQPQHF TGTGCCAGTAGTATATCCAGGGACAGGGGGTTCAATCAGCCCCAGCATTTT
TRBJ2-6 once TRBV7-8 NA CASSWSDPPFSSGANVLTF TGTGCCAGCAGCTGGTCGGACCCTCCCTTTTCCTCTGGGGCCAACGTCCTGACTTTC
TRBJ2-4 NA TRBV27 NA CASSPATRNIQYF TGTGCCAGCAGTCCCGCGACTAGAAACATTCAGTACTTC
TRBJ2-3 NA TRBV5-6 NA CASSRLVDTQYF TGTGCCAGCAGCCGACTAGTTGATACGCAGTATTTT
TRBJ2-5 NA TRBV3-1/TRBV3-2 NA CASSHHRDYQETQYF TGTGCCAGCAGCCATCACCGGGACTACCAAGAGACCCAGTACTTC
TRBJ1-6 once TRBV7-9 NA CASSSDPLHF TGTGCCAGCAGCTCCGACCCCCTCCACTTT
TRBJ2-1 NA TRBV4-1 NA CASSPGPRGGPSSYNEQFF TGCGCCAGCAGCCCAGGCCCAAGGGGGGGGCCGAGCTCCTACAATGAGCAGTTCTTC
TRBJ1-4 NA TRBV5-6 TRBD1 CASSLGGTGGGKLFF TGTGCCAGCAGCCTGGGTGGGACAGGGGGCGGAAAACTGTTTTTT
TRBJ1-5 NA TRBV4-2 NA CASSQELRGGGPQHF TGTGCCAGCAGCCAAGAATTAAGGGGGGGAGGGCCCCAGCATTTT
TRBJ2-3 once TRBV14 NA CASSQGLIYTDTQYF TGTGCCAGCAGCCAAGGACTGATTTACACAGATACGCAGTATTTT
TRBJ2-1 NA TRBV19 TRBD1 CASSTQETGYEQFF TGTGCCAGTAGTACCCAGGAGACAGGGTACGAGCAGTTCTTC
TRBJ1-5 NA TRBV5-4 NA CASNKLGAGRPYSNQPQHF TGTGCCAGCAACAAATTGGGTGCGGGCCGCCCCTATAGCAATCAGCCCCAGCATTTT
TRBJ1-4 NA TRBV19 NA CASSTRGNNEKLFF TGTGCCAGCAGTACACGGGGGAATAATGAAAAACTGTTTTTT
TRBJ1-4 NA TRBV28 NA CASSQGQLVEKLFF TGTGCCAGCAGCCAAGGTCAGCTAGTTGAAAAACTGTTTTTT
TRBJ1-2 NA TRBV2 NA CASSHAQDYGYTF TGTGCCAGCAGTCACGCACAGGACTATGGCTACACCTTC
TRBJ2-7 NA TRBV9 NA CASSLFDSVAYEQYF TGTGCCAGCAGCCTCTTCGACAGCGTTGCCTACGAGCAGTACTTC
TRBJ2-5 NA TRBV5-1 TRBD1 CASSFLTGGETQYF TGCGCCAGCAGCTTCCTCACAGGGGGCGAGACCCAGTACTTC
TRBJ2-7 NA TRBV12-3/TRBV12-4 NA CASSYYEGREQYF TGTGCCAGCAGTTACTACGAAGGGAGGGAGCAGTACTTC
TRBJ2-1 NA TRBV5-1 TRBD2 CASSSNPGGGRFF TGCGCCAGCAGCTCAAACCCCGGGGGGGGGAGGTTCTTC
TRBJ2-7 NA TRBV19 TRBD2 CASSMGSGGLSYEQYF TGTGCCAGTAGTATGGGGAGCGGGGGGCTTTCCTACGAGCAGTACTTC
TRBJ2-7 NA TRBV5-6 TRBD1 CASSIQGQGFYEQYF TGTGCCAGCAGCATACAGGGACAGGGGTTCTACGAGCAGTACTTC
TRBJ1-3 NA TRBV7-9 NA CASSPTESGNTIYF TGTGCCAGCAGCCCAACAGAGAGTGGAAACACCATATATTTT
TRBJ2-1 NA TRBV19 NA CASSIVQGIRRSNEQFF TGTGCCAGTAGTATAGTCCAGGGAATAAGGAGATCGAATGAGCAGTTCTTC
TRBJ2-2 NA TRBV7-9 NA CASSLDLEGGELFF TGTGCCAGCAGCTTAGACTTAGAGGGCGGGGAGCTGTTTTTT
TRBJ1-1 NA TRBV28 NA CASSLYNTEAFF TGTGCCAGCAGTTTGTATAACACTGAAGCTTTCTTT
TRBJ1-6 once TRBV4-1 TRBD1 CASSQQGAGNSPLHF TGCGCCAGCAGCCAACAGGGGGCCGGGAATTCACCCCTCCACTTT
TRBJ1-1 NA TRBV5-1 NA CASTMQGLGDTEAFF TGCGCCAGCACAATGCAGGGGCTGGGAGACACTGAAGCTTTCTTT
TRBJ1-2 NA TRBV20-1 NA CSGPYGYTF TGCAGCGGCCCCTATGGCTACACCTTC
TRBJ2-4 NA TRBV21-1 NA CASRMRLAKNIQYF TGTGCCAGCAGAATGAGGTTAGCCAAAAACATTCAGTACTTC
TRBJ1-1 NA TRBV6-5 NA CASRQGSENTEAFF TGTGCCAGCAGGCAGGGATCTGAGAACACTGAAGCTTTCTTT
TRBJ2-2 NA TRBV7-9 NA CASSPRETNTGELFF TGTGCCAGCAGCCCCCGGGAGACGAACACCGGGGAGCTGTTTTTT
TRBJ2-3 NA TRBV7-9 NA CASGGGPTDTQYF TGTGCCAGCGGCGGTGGGCCCACAGATACGCAGTATTTT
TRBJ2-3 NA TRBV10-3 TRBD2 CAIGVRGEDTQYF TGTGCCATCGGCGTCCGGGGGGAAGATACGCAGTATTTT
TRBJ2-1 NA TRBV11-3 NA CASRQSGFNEQFF TGTGCCAGTCGACAGTCGGGTTTCAATGAGCAGTTCTTC
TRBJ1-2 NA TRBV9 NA CASSEGEGYGYTF TGTGCCAGCAGCGAAGGGGAAGGCTATGGCTACACCTTC
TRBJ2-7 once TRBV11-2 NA CASSFRQTYEQYF TGTGCCAGCAGCTTTCGACAGACCTACGAGCAGTACTTC
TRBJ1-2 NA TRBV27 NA CASSLGGANYGYTF TGTGCCAGCAGTCTCGGCGGGGCGAACTATGGCTACACCTTC
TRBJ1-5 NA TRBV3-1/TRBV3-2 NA CASSQDPAFNQPQHF TGTGCCAGCAGCCAAGATCCGGCTTTCAATCAGCCCCAGCATTTT
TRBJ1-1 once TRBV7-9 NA CASSLGGAVNTEAFF TGTGCCAGCAGCTTAGGGGGGGCGGTCAACACTGAAGCTTTCTTT
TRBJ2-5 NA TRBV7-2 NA CASSLHLVEGETQYF TGTGCCAGCAGCCTCCACCTCGTGGAAGGAGAGACCCAGTACTTC
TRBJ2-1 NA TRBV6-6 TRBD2 CASVRTSGNEQFF TGTGCCAGCGTCCGGACTAGCGGCAATGAGCAGTTCTTC
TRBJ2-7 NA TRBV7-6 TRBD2 CASSPSGGEQYF TGTGCCAGCAGCCCTAGCGGGGGGGAGCAGTACTTC
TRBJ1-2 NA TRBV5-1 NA CASSLESGGDNYGYTF TGCGCCAGCAGCTTGGAGAGCGGGGGAGATAACTATGGCTACACCTTC
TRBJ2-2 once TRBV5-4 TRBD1 CASSHGQVPGELFF TGTGCCAGCAGCCACGGACAGGTCCCGGGGGAGCTGTTTTTT
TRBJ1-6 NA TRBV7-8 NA CASSFLEGGSPLHF TGTGCCAGCAGCTTCTTGGAGGGGGGCTCACCCCTCCACTTT